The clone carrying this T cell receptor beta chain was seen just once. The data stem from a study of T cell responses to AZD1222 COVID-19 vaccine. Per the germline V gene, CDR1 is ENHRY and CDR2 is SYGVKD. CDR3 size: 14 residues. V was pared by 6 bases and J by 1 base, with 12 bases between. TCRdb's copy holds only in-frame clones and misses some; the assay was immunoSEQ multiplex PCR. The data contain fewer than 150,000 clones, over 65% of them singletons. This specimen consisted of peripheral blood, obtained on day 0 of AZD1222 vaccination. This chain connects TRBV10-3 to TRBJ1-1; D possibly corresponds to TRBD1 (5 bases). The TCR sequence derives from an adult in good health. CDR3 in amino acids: CAIRGTEKNTEAFF. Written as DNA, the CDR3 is TGTGCCATCAGAGGGACGGAAAAGAACACTGAAGCTTTCTTT.